The 15 T cell receptor beta chains given below trace back to one sample, sequenced in a study of beta chain features in type 1 diabetes. Reverse transcribing all isolated RNA meant expressed TCRB transcripts were sequenced. Repertoires were generated with immunoSEQ multiplex PCR, while TCRdb's copy carries only in-frame clones and drops some. The table records 900,000 or so clones, about 17% of them present only once. Specimen: naive CD4+ T cells from blood. The source of these receptors is a woman under 30 in good health.

This chain connects TRBV27 to TRBJ2-6; 9 nucleotides line up with TRBD1. The CDR3 is 20 residues long. Germline values: CDR1 MNHEY, CDR2 SMNVEV (reference sequence). V was pared by 2 bases and J by 0 bases, with 11 bases of the junction left unmatched. For the CDR3, the DNA is TGTGCCAGCAGTTTAGCCTTTGGACAGGGGTTTCTCTCTGGGGCCAACGTCCTGACTTTC. Amino acids: CASSLAFGQGFLSGANVLTF.

The gene calls are TRBV6-1 and TRBJ2-7; possibly TRBD1 or TRBD2 for D (5 bases each). Trimming took off 8 bases at V and 6 bases at J, with 17 bases between the two ends. This CDR3 has 13 residues. The germline gives CDR1 MNHNS, CDR2 SASEGT. The CDR3 region has the DNA TGTGCCAGCGGGGGATGGGTCCTGGGCGAGCAGTACTTC. Translated: CASGGWVLGEQYF.

This clone has only a few counts. The chain recombines TRBV5-6 with TRBJ2-3; D not certain. CDR3 length equals 12 residues. V was trimmed by 2 bases and J by 2 bases, leaving 3 bases between them. Per germline, CDR1 SGHDT and CDR2 YYEEEE. The CDR3 here is CASSFITDTQYF. The CDR3 nucleotides read TGTGCCAGCAGCTTTATCACAGATACGCAGTATTTT.

In this sample, this clone turned up a few times. J is TRBJ1-4 and V is TRBV29-1; 10 positions agree with TRBD1. V lost 7 bases to trimming and J lost 2 bases; unmatched junction nucleotides: 4. The length of the CDR3 is 14 residues. CDR1 and CDR2 (germline): SQVTM, ANQGSEA. CDR3 in DNA: TGCAGCGCGACAGGGGGCCCCACTAATGAAAAACTGTTTTTT. The encoded protein is CSATGGPTNEKLFF.

The V and J genes are TRBV4-2 and TRBJ2-2; 7 nucleotides line up with TRBD2. This CDR3 comprises 16 residues. Germline CDR1 and CDR2: LGHNA and YNFKEQ. The junction had 9 bases not matched to a gene; V was cut back by 1 base and J by 7 bases. CDR3 sequence reads: CASSQVRGRVIGELFF. The CDR3 DNA sequence: TGTGCCAGCAGCCAAGTTCGCGGGAGAGTAATCGGGGAGCTGTTTTTT.

A remark on this clone: A junction end diverges from the germline sequence, so it may reflect a read error. V gene TRBV4-3 combines with J gene TRBJ1-1; D gene unclear. This CDR3 has 15 amino acids. Germline V gene lookup returns CDR1 LGHNA and CDR2 YSLEER. The CDR3 reads CACSPRVILGTEAFF. CDR3 sequence (DNA): TGCGCCTGCAGCCCGAGGGTCATCTTGGGGACTGAAGCTTTCTTT.

This clone was recorded a few times. V gene TRBV6-6 combines with J gene TRBJ1-5; D call uncertain. The V end was cut by 6 bases, the J end by 1 base, with 7 bases between. This CDR3 has 13 residues. Per germline, CDR1 MNHNY and CDR2 SVGAGI (reference sequence). The CDR3 DNA sequence: TGTGCCAGCAGGCTCGGCAGCAATCAGCCCCAGCATTTT. This sequence encodes CASRLGSNQPQHF.

The chain uses TRBV7-2 and TRBJ2-7; tentatively, D is TRBD2 (6 bases). The CDR3 spans 16 residues. Looked up from germline, CDR1 is SGHTA and CDR2 is FQGNSA. Trimming stripped 1 base from V and 3 bases from J, with 16 bases between. As DNA, the CDR3 is TGTGCCAGCAGCTTAGGGGGGACGGGACTTTACTACGAGCAGTACTTC. This sequence encodes CASSLGGTGLYYEQYF.

This clone occurred a few times. The chain joins TRBV28 to TRBJ2-7; D call uncertain. Germline V gene lookup returns CDR1 MDHEN and CDR2 SYDVKM. The length of the CDR3 is 14 residues. The V gene lost 3 bases and the J gene lost 4 bases, with 13 bases spanning the gap. In nucleotides, the CDR3 is TGTGCCAGCAGTTTTACGGGTTCTCTATACGAGCAGTACTTC. This codes for CASSFTGSLYEQYF.

This chain uses TRBV5-6 with TRBJ2-3; 8 nucleotides line up with TRBD2. Germline V gives CDR1 SGHDT, CDR2 YYEEEE. CDR3 length: 15 residues. V gave up 0 bases and J gave up 3 bases; unmatched junction bases: 3. CDR3 loop: CASSLAGLGTDTQYF. CDR3 in DNA: TGTGCCAGCAGCTTGGCGGGACTAGGGACAGATACGCAGTATTTT.

This clone was counted between two and nine times. V is TRBV6-1 and J is TRBJ1-5; D possibly corresponds to TRBD1 (5 bases). Germline values: CDR1 MNHNS, CDR2 SASEGT. V was pared by 10 bases and J by 7 bases, with 14 bases between. CDR3 size: 12 residues. The CDR3, as DNA: TGTGCCACCAGGACACAGGACCAGCCCCAGCATTTT. This encodes CATRTQDQPQHF.

This clone was seen a handful of times. V usage is TRBV5-6 and J usage is TRBJ1-2; D is undetermined. V was trimmed by 0 bases and J by 3 bases, leaving 0 bases between them. The CDR3 is made up of 11 amino acids. The V gene's germline CDR1 is SGHDT and CDR2 YYEEEE. The CDR3 DNA sequence: TGTGCCAGCAGCTTGGACTATGGCTACACCTTC. Amino acid sequence: CASSLDYGYTF.

This sequence joins TRBV6-5 and TRBJ2-2; no firm D call. Trimming left V 0 bases short and J 1 base short, with 9 bases between. CDR3 length equals 16 residues. Germline values: CDR1 MNHEY, CDR2 SVGAGI. CDR3 in DNA: TGTGCCAGCAGTTACTCGTGGCTAGGGAACACCGGGGAGCTGTTTTTT. Translated, it gives CASSYSWLGNTGELFF.

The genes are TRBV6-6 and TRBJ2-7; tentatively, D is TRBD2 (6 bases). The CDR3 consists of 14 residues. V was clipped by 2 bases and J by 2 bases, with 10 bases between them. Germline values: CDR1 MNHNY, CDR2 SVGAGI (reference sequence). The CDR3 coding sequence is TGTGCCAGCAGTTACCGGGACTTAACCTACGAGCAGTACTTC. Encoded protein: CASSYRDLTYEQYF.

The chain employs TRBV2 and TRBJ1-2; no clear D gene. Germline V CDR1 and CDR2: SNHLY, FYNNEI. V gave up 6 bases and J gave up 6 bases, with 11 bases separating them. The CDR3 consists of 12 residues. The DNA of the CDR3 is TGTGCCAGCAGCGCGACCAGAGATGGCTACACCTTC. As protein: CASSATRDGYTF.